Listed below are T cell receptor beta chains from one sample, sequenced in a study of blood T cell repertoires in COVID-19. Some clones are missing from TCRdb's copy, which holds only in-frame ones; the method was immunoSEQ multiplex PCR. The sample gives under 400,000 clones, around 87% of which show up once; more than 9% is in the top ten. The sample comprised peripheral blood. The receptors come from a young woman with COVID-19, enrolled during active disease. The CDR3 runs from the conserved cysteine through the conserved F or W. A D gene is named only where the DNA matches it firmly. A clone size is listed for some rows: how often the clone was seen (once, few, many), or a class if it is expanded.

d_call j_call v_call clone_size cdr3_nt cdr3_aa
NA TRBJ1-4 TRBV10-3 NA TGTGCCATCAGTGCCGGCCAGGTCGGGAGTGGTGGTGAAAAACTGTTTTTT CAISAGQVGSGGEKLFF
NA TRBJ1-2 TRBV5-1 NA TGCGCCAGCAGCCTGGACATCCACTATGGCTACACCTTC CASSLDIHYGYTF
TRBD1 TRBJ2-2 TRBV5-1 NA TGCGCCAGCAGATTTACAGGGGTCGCCGGGGAGCTGTTTTTT CASRFTGVAGELFF
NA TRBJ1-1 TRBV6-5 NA TGTGCCAGCACCAGAGGGAGGTCCGCGGAAGCTTTCTTT CASTRGRSAEAFF
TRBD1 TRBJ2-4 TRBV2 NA TGTGCCAGCAGGCCCGGACAGGGGGTAGCCAAAAACATTCAGTACTTC CASRPGQGVAKNIQYF
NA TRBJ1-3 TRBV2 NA TGTGCCACCACTCCGGAGGTCTCTGGAAACACCATATATTTT CATTPEVSGNTIYF
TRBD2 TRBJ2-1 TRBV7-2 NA TGTGCCAGCAGCTTGTGGACTAGCGGACTCTACAATGAGCAGTTCTTC CASSLWTSGLYNEQFF
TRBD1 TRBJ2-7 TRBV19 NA TGTGCCAGTAAGGAGCAGGGGGCGGGGGAGCAGTACTTC CASKEQGAGEQYF
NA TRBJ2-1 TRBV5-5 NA TGTGCCAGCAGCTTGGGACAGGTCTACAATGAGCAGTTCTTC CASSLGQVYNEQFF
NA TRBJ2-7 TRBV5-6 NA TGTGCCAGCAGCTGGGTTGGGCAGCAGTACTTC CASSWVGQQYF
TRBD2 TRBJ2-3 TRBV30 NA TGTGCCTGGAAGACTAGCGGGACCTATACGCAGTATTTT CAWKTSGTYTQYF
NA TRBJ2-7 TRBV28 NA TGTGCCAGCAGTTTACCACCTACCTACGAGCAGTACTTC CASSLPPTYEQYF
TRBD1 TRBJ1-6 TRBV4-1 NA TGCGCCAGCAGCCAGTGGGACAGGGGACTCTCCTATAATTCACCCCTCCACTTT CASSQWDRGLSYNSPLHF
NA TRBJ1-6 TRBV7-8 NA TGTGCCAGCAGCTCGTACTATGACTCACCCCTCCACTTT CASSSYYDSPLHF
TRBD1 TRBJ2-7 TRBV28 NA TGTGCCAGCAGTACCGGGACAGAGACCTACGAGCAGTACTTC CASSTGTETYEQYF
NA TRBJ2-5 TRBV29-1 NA TGCAGCGTTGAACGCAGGGCTTTTGAGACCCAGTACTTC CSVERRAFETQYF
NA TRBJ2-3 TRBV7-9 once TGTGCCAGCAGCTCGGTGGGGGTAAGCGGGCCAGTCACAGATACGCAGTATTTT CASSSVGVSGPVTDTQYF
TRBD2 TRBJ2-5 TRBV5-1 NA TGCGCCAGCAGTTCCTCCGGGACTAGCAGAGAGACCCAGTACTTC CASSSSGTSRETQYF
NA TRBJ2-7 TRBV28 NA TGTGCCAGCAGCCCGGGAAGAACCTACGAGCAGTACTTC CASSPGRTYEQYF
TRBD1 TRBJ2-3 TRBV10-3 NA TGTGCCATCAGTGAACCCCCCGGACAGGCTAGCACAGATACGCAGTATTTT CAISEPPGQASTDTQYF
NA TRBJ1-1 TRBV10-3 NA TGTGCCATCAGCAAGACAGTGGAAGGCACTGAAGCTTTCTTT CAISKTVEGTEAFF
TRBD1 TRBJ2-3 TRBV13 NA TGTGCCAGCAGCTCCCTGGACAGGGAACCAGATACGCAGTATTTT CASSSLDREPDTQYF
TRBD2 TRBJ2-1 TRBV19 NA TGTGCCAGTAGTATAGCCGGCGGGAGGGGGAATGAGCAGTTCTTC CASSIAGGRGNEQFF
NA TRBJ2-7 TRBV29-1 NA TGCAGCGTTGCAAGAGGCTCCTACGAGCAGTACTTC CSVARGSYEQYF
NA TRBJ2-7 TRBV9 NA TGTGCCAGCAGCGTAGGGGGCAGAAGCTCCTACGAGCAGTACTTC CASSVGGRSSYEQYF
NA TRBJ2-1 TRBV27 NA TGTGCCAGCAGTTTGGGCCGGAACTACAATGAGCAGTTCTTC CASSLGRNYNEQFF
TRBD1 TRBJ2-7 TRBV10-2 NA TGCGCCAGCAGTGGGGGATTGGACAGGTACTCCTACGAGCAGTACTTC CASSGGLDRYSYEQYF
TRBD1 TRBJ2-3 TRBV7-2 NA TGTGCCAGCAGCTACCGGACAGGGACCACAGATACGCAGTATTTT CASSYRTGTTDTQYF
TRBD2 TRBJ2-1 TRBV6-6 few TGTGCCAGCAGTCCGTCCCTGGACGGGATCAGTAGCGGGAGGGGAAATGAGCAGTTCTTC CASSPSLDGISSGRGNEQFF
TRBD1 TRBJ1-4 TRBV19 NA TGTGCCAGTAGTCCTCGGACAGGCGGAGATAATGAAAAACTGTTTTTT CASSPRTGGDNEKLFF
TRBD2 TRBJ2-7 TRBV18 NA TGTGCCAGCTCACCATCGGGGGGACGGGGTTTACTTTTCCCAGAGCAGTACTTC CASSPSGGRGLLFPEQYF
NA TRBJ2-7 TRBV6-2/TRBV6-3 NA TGTGCCAGCAGTTCCCACAGGGCCTTTGGGGACGAGCAGTACTTC CASSSHRAFGDEQYF
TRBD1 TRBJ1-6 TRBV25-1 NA TGTGCCAGTAAGCCGGGACAGGGGCATTCACCCCTCCACTTT CASKPGQGHSPLHF
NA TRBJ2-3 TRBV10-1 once TGCGCCAGCGGGTTAGCGGACTCAGATACGCAGTATTTT CASGLADSDTQYF
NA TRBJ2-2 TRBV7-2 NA TGTGCCAGCAGCTTATTGGGGGGAGTGGGCACCGGGGAGCTGTTTTTT CASSLLGGVGTGELFF
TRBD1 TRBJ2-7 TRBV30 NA TGTGCCTGGAGTATAACAGGGGGAAACGAGCAGTACTTC CAWSITGGNEQYF
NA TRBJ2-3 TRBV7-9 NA TGTGCCAGCAGCTTAGATCTGGGGGGATGGCAGGGAACGTCAGATACGCAGTATTTT CASSLDLGGWQGTSDTQYF
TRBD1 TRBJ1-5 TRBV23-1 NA TGCGCCAGCAGTCAATCGGACAGGGGGTGCAATCAGCCCCAGCATTTT CASSQSDRGCNQPQHF
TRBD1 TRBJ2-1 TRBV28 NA TGTGCCAGCAGTTTAATTCAGGGACAGTACAATGAGCAGTTCTTC CASSLIQGQYNEQFF
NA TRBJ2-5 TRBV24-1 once TGTGCCACCAGTCAGGCAGGGATGGTGGAAGCCCAGTACTTC CATSQAGMVEAQYF
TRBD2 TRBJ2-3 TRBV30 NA TGTGCCTGGAGTTCTCCCCGGACTAGCGGGGCCACAGATACGCAGTATTTT CAWSSPRTSGATDTQYF
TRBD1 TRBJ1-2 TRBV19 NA TGTGCCAGTAGTATCAACAGGGGGAACTATGGCTACACCTTC CASSINRGNYGYTF
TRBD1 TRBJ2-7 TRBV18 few TGTGCCAGCTCTCCCGGGACAGGGGGCGACGAGCAGTACTTC CASSPGTGGDEQYF
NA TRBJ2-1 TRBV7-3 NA TGTGCCAGCAGCCCAGATCGATACAATGAGCAGTTCTTC CASSPDRYNEQFF
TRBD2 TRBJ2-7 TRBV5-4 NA TGTGCCAGCAGCTTTGGAGCGGGAGAAGCCTACGAGCAGTACTTC CASSFGAGEAYEQYF
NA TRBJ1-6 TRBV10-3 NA TGTGCCATCAGTACTGGGACTTATAATTCACCCCTCCACTTT CAISTGTYNSPLHF
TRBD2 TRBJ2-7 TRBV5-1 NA TGCGCCAGCAGTTGGGCAGCGGGAGAAGGCTACGAGCAGTACTTC CASSWAAGEGYEQYF